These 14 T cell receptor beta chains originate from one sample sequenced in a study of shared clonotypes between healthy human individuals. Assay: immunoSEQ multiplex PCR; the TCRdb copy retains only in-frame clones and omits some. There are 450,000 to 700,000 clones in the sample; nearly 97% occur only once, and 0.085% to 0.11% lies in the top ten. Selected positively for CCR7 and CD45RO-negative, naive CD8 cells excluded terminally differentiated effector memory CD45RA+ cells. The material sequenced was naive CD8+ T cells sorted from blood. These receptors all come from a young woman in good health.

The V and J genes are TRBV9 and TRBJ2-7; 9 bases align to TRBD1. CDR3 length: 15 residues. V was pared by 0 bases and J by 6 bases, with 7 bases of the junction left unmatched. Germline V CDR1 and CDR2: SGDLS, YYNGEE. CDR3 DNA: TGTGCCAGCAGCGTAGCTCCCGGGACAGGGATCGAGCAGTACTTC. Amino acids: CASSVAPGTGIEQYF.

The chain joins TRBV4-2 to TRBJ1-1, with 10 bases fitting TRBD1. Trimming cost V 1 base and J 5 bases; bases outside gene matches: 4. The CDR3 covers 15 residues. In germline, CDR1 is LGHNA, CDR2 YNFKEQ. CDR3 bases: TGTGCCAGCAGCCAAGGGACAGGGGGGATTACTGAAGCTTTCTTT. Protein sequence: CASSQGTGGITEAFF.

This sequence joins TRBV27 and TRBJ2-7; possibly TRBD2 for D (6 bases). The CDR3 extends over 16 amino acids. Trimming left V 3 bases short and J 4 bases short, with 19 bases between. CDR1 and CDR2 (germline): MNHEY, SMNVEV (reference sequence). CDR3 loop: CASSFSWGTSVYEQYF. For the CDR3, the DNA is TGTGCCAGCAGTTTCTCCTGGGGGACTTCGGTGTACGAGCAGTACTTC.

CDR3 nucleotide sequence: TGCGCCAGCAGCCCTACCCCCGCTAGCGAACAAAACACCGGGGAGCTGTTTTTT. Translating gives CASSPTPASEQNTGELFF. This sequence joins TRBV4-1 and TRBJ2-2; D possibly corresponds to TRBD2 (6 bases). CDR3 length: 18 amino acids. CDR1 and CDR2 from the germline V gene are MGHRA and YSYEKL. The V and J ends lost 4 bases and 2 bases respectively, with 20 bases between them.

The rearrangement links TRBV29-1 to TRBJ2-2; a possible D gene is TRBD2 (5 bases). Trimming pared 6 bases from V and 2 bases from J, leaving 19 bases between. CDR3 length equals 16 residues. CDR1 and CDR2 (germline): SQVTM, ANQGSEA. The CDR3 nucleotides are TGCAGCGTAGTCGGGATCCAGACCGCTAACACCGGGGAGCTGTTTTTT. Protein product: CSVVGIQTANTGELFF.

The chain's CDR3 is CASSPRASGTYEQYF. The CDR3 DNA is TGCGCCAGCAGCCCGAGGGCTAGCGGGACCTACGAGCAGTACTTC. The chain uses TRBV10-1 and TRBJ2-7, with 9 bases lining up with TRBD2. The ends lost 6 bases at V and 2 bases at J; junction bases unmatched: 8. Germline CDR1 WNHNN, CDR2 SYGVQD (reference sequence). This CDR3 is 15 amino acids long.

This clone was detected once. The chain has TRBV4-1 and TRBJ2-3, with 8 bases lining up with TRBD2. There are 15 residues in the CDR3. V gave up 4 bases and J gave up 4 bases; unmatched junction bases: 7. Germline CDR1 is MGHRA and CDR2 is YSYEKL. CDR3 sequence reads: CASSPIGGGPDTQYF. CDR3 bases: TGCGCCAGCAGCCCGATCGGGGGGGGTCCAGATACGCAGTATTTT.

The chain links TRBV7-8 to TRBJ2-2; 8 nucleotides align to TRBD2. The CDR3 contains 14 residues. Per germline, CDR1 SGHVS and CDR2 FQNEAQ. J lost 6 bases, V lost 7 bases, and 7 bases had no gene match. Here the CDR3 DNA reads TGTGCCAGCAACCCGGGAGGGGGAGCCGGGGAGCTGTTTTTT. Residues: CASNPGGGAGELFF.

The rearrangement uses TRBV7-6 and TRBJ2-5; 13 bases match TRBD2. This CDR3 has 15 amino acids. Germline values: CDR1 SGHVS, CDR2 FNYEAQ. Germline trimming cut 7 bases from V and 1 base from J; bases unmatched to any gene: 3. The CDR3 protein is CASTRTSGSQETQYF. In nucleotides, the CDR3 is TGTGCCAGCACCAGGACTAGCGGGAGCCAAGAGACCCAGTACTTC.

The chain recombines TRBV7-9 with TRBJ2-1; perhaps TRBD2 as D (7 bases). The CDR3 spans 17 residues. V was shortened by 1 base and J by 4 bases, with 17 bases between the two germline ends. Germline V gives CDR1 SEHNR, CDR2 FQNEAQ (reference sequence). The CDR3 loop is CASSLDAFAGAYNEQFF. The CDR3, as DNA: TGTGCCAGCAGCTTAGACGCATTTGCGGGGGCTTACAATGAGCAGTTCTTC.

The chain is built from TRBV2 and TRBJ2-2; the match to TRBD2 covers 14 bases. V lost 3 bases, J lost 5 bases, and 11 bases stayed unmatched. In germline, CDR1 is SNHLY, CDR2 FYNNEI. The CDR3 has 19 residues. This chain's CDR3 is CASSDVQGTSGSGTGELFF. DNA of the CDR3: TGTGCCAGCAGTGATGTACAGGGGACTAGCGGGAGTGGGACCGGGGAGCTGTTTTTT. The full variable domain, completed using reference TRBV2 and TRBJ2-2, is EPEVTQTPSHQVTQMGQEVILRCVPISNHLYFYWYRQILGQKVEFLVSFYNNEISEKSEIFDDQFSVERPDGSNFTLKIRSTKLEDSAMYFCASSDVQGTSGSGTGELFFGEGSRLTVL.

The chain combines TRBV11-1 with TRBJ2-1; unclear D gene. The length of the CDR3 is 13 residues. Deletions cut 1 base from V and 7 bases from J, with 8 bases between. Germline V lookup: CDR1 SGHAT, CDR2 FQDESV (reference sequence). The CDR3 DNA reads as TGTGCCAGCAGCTTAGAGGACCGAAATGAGCAGTTCTTC. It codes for CASSLEDRNEQFF.

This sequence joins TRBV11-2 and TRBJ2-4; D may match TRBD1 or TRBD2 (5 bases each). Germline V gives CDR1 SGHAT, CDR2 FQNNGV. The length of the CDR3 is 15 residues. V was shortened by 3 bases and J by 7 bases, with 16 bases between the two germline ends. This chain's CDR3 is CASSFFNGAGNIQYF. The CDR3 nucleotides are TGTGCCAGCAGCTTTTTTAACGGGGCCGGGAACATTCAGTACTTC.

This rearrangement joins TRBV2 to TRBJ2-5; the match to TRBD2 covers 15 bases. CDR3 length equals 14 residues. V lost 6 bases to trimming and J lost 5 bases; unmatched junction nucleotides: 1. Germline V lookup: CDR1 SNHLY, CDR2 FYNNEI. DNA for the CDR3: TGTGCCAGCAGGGGGACTAGCGGGAGGGAGACCCAGTACTTC. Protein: CASRGTSGRETQYF.